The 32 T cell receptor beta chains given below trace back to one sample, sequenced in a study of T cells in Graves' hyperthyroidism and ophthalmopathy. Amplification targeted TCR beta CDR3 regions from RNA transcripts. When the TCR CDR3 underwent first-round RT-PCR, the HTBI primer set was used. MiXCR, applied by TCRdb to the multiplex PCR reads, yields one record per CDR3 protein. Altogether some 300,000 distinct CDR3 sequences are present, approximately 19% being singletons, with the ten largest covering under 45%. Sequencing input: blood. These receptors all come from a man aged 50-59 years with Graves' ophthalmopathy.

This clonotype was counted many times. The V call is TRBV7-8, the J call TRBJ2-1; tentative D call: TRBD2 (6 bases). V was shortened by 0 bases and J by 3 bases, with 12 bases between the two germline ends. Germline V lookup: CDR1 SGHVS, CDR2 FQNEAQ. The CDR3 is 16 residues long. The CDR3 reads CASSLAGLLIYNEQFF. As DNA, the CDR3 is TGTGCCAGCAGCTTAGCAGGACTACTCATCTACAATGAGCAGTTCTTC.

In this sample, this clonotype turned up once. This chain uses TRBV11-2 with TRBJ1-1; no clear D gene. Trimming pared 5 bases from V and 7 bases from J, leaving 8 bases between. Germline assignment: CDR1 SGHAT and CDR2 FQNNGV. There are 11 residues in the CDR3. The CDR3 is CASSVIDEAFF. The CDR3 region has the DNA TGTGCCAGCAGCGTGATAGATGAAGCTTTCTTT.

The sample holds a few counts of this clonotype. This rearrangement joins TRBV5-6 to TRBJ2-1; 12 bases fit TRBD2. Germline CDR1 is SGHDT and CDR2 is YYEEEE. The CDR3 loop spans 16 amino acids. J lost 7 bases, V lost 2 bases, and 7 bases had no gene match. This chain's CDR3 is CASSFSTSGRKNEQFF. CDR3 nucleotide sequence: TGTGCCAGCAGCTTTTCGACTAGCGGGAGAAAAAATGAGCAGTTCTTC.

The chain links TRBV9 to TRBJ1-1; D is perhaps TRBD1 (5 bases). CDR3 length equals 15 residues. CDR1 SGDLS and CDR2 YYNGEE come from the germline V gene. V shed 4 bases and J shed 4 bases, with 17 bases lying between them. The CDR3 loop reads CASSPVVGGGTEAFF. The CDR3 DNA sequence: TGTGCCAGCAGCCCGGTGGTGGGGGGAGGCACTGAAGCTTTCTTT.

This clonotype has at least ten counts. Here the CDR3 DNA reads TGTGCCTGGAGTACAGGACAGGGGCAGAACACTGAAGCTTTCTTT. Translation gives CAWSTGQGQNTEAFF. The chain links TRBV30 to TRBJ1-1, with 9 bases matching TRBD1. Germline loops: CDR1 GTSNPN, CDR2 SVGIG (reference sequence). J lost 1 base, V lost 2 bases, and 5 bases had no gene match. The CDR3 covers 15 residues.

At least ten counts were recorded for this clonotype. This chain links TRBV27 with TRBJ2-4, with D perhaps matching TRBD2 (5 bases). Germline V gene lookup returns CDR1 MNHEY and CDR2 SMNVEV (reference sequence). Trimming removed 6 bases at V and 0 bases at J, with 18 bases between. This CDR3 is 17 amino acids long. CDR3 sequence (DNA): TGTGCCAGCAGCCCCGAAAGCGGTATTCTAGCCAAAAACATTCAGTACTTC. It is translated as CASSPESGILAKNIQYF.

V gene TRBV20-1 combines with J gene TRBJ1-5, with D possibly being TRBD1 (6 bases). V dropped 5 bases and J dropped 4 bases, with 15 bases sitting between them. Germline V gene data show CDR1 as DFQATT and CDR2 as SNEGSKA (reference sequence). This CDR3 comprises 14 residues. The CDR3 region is CSAPNRVRNQPQHF. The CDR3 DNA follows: TGCAGTGCTCCGAACAGGGTACGGAATCAGCCCCAGCATTTT.

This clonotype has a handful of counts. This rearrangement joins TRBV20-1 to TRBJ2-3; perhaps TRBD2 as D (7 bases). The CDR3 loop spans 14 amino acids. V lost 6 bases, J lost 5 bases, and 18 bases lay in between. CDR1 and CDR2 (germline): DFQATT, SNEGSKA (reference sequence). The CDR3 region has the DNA TGCAGTGCCCCGAGGGAGGGGGTAGGAGATACGCAGTATTTT. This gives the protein CSAPREGVGDTQYF.

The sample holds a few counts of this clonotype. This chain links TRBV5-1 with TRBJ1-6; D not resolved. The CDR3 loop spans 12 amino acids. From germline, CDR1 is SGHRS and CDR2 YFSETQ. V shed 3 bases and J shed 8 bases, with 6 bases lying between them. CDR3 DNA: TGCGCCAGCAGCTCACCCCATTCACCCCTCCACTTT. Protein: CASSSPHSPLHF.

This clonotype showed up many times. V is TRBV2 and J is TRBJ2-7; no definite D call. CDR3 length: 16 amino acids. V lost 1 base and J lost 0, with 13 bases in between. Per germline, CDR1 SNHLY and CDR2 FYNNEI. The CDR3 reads CASSEEHSMSSYEQYF. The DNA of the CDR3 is TGTGCCAGCAGTGAAGAACACAGTATGAGCTCCTACGAGCAGTACTTC. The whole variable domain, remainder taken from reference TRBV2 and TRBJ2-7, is EPEVTQTPSHQVTQMGQEVILRCVPISNHLYFYWYRQILGQKVEFLVSFYNNEISEKSEIFDDQFSVERPDGSNFTLKIRSTKLEDSAMYFCASSEEHSMSSYEQYFGPGTRLTVT.

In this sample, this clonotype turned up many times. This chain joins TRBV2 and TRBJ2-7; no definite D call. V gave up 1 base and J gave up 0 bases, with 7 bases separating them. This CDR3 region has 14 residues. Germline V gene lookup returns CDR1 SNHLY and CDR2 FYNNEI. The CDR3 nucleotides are TGTGCCAGCAGTGAAGGCAGCTACTCCTACGAGCAGTACTTC. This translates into CASSEGSYSYEQYF.

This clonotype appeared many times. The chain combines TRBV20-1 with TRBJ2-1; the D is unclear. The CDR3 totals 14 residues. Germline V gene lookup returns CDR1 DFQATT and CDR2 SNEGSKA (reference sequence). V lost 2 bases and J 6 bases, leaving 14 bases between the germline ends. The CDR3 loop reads CSARNFLELNEQFF. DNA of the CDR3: TGCAGTGCTAGAAACTTCCTAGAGCTCAATGAGCAGTTCTTC.

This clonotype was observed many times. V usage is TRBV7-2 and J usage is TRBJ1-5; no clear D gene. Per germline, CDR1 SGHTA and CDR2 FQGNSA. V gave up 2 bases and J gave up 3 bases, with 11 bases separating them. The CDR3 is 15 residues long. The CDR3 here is CASSLWVAVNQPQHF. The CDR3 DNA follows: TGTGCCAGCAGCTTATGGGTGGCAGTCAATCAGCCCCAGCATTTT.

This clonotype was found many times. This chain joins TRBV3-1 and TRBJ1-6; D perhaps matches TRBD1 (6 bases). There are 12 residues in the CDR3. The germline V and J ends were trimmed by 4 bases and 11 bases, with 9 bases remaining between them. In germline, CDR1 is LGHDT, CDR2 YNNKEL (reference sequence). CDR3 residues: CASSLGAPPLHF. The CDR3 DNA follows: TGTGCCAGCAGCCTGGGGGCTCCACCCCTCCACTTT. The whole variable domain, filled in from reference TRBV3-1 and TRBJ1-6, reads DTAVSQTPKYLVTQMGNDKSIKCEQNLGHDTMYWYKQDSKKFLKIMFSYNNKELIINETVPNRFSPKSPDKAHLNLHINSLELGDSAVYFCASSLGAPPLHFGNGTRLTVT.

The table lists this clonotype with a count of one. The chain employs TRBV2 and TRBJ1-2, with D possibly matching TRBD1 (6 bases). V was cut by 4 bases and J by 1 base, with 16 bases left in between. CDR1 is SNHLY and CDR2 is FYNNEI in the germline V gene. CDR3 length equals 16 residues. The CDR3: CASSGGGRDLNYGYTF. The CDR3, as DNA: TGTGCCAGCAGTGGGGGGGGCCGAGACCTTAACTATGGCTACACCTTC.

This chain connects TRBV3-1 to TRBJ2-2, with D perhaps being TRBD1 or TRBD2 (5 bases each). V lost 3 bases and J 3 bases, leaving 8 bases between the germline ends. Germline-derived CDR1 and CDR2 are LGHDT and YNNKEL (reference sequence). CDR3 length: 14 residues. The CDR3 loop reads CASSQGRDTGELFF. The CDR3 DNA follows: TGTGCCAGCAGCCAGGGGCGGGACACCGGGGAGCTGTTTTTT.

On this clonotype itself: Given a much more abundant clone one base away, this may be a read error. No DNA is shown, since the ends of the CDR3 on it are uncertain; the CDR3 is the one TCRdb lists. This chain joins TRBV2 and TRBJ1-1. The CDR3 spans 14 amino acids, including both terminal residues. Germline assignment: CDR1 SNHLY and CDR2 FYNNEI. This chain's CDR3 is CASSEVGGGTEASF.

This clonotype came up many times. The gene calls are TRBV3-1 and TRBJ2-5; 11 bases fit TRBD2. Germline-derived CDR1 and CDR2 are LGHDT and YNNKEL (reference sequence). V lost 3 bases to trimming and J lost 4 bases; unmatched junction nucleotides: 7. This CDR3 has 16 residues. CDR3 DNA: TGTGCCAGCAGCCACGCCTCCGGACTAGCGGGAGAGACCCAGTACTTC. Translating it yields CASSHASGLAGETQYF.

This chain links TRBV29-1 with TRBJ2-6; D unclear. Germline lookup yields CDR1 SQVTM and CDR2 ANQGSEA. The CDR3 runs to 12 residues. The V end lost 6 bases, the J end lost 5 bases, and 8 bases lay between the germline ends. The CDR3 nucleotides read TGCAGCGTAGTGGACCGGGCCAACGTCCTGACTTTC. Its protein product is CSVVDRANVLTF.

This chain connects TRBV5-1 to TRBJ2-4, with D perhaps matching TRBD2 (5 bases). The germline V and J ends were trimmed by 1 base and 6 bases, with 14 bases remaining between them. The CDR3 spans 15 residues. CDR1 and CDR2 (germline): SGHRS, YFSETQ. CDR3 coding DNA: TGCGCCAGCAGCTTGAGTGCCGGAGAGGGAAACATTCAGTACTTC. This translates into CASSLSAGEGNIQYF.

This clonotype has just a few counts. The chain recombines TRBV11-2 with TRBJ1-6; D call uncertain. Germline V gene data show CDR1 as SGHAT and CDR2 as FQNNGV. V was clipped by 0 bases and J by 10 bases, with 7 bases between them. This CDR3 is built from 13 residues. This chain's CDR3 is CASSLELGSPLHF. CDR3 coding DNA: TGTGCCAGCAGCTTAGAACTGGGATCACCCCTCCACTTT.

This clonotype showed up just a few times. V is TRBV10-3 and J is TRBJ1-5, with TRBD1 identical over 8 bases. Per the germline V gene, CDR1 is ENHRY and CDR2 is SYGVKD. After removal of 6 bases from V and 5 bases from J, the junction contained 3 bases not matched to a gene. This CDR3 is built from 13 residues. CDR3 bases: TGTGCCATCAGCGGACAGGGAGATCAGCCCCAGCATTTT. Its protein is CAISGQGDQPQHF.

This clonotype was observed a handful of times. Here the CDR3 reads CASSGPQRGQGHFNTEAFF. The CDR3 bases are TGTGCCAGCAGCGGCCCACAACGGGGACAGGGACATTTTAACACTGAAGCTTTCTTT. J is TRBJ1-1 and V is TRBV9, with TRBD1 identical over 9 bases. The CDR3 totals 19 residues. The trim removed 3 bases at V and 2 bases at J, leaving 17 bases unmatched. Germline V gene sequence: CDR1 SGDLS, CDR2 YYNGEE.

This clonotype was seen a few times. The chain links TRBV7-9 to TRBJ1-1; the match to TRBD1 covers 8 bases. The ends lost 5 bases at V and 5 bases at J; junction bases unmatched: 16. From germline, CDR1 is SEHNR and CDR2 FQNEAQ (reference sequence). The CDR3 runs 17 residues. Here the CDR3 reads CASSTDRGGRGLTEAFF. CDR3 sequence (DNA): TGTGCCAGCAGCACAGACAGGGGCGGGCGTGGGTTGACTGAAGCTTTCTTT.

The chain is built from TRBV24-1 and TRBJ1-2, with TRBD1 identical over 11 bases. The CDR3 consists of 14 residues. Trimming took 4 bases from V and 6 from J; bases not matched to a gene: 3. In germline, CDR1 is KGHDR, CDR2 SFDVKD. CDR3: CATSDSDRGHGYTF. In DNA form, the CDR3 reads TGTGCCACCAGTGACTCGGACAGGGGGCATGGCTACACCTTC.

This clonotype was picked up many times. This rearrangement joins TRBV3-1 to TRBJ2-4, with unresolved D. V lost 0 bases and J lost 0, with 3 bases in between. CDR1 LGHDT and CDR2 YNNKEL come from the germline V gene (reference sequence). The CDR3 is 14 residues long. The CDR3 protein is CASSQEQAKNIQYF. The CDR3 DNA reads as TGTGCCAGCAGCCAAGAGCAAGCCAAAAACATTCAGTACTTC.

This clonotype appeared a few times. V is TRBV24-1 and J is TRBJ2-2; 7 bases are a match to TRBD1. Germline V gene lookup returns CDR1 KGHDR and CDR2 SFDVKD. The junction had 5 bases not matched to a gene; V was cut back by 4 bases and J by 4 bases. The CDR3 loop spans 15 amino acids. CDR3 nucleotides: TGTGCCACCAGTGACCGGACAGGTCTCACCGGGGAGCTGTTTTTT. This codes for CATSDRTGLTGELFF.

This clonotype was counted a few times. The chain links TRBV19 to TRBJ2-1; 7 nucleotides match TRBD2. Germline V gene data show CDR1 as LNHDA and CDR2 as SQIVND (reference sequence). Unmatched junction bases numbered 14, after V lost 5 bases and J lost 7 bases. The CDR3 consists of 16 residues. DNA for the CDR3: TGTGCCAGTAGTTATGGACTAGGGAGAGAACGGAATGAGCAGTTCTTC. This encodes CASSYGLGRERNEQFF.

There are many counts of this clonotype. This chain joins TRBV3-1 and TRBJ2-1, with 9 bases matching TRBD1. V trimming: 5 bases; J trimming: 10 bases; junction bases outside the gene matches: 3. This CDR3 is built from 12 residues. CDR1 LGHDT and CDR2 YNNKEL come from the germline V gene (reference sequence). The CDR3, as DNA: TGTGCCAGCAGCTGGACAGGGGACGAGCAGTTCTTC. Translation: CASSWTGDEQFF.

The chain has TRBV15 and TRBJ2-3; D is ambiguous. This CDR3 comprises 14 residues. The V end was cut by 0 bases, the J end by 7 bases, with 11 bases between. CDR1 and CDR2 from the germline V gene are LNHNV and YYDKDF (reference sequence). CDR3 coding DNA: TGTGCCACCAGCAGAGATCTCCCCGGCCATACGCAGTATTTT. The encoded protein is CATSRDLPGHTQYF.

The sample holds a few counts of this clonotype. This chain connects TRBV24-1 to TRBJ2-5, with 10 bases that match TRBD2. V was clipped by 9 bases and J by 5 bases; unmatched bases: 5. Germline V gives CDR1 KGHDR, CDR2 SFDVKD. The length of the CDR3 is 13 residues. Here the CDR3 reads CATSSGSVETQYF. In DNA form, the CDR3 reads TGTGCCACCTCTAGCGGGAGCGTTGAGACCCAGTACTTC.

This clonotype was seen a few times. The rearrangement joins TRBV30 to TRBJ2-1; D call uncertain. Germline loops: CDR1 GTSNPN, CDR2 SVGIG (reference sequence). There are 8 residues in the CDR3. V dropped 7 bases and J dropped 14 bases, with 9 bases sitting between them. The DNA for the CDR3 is TGTGCCTCCGGAGAGGAGTTCTTC. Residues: CASGEEFF.